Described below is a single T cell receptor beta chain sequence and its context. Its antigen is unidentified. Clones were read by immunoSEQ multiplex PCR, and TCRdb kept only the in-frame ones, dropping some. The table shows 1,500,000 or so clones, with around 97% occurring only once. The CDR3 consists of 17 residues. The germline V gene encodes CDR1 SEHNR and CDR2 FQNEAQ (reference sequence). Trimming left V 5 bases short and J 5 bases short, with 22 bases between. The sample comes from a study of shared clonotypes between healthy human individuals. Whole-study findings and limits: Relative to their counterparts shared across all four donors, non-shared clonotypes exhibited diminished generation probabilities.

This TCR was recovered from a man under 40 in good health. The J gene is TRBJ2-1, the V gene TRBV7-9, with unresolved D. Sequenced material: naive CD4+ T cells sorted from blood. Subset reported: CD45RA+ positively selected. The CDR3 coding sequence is TGTGCCAGCAGCACCCCCCGCAGAGTTGTGACCGACAATGAGCAGTTCTTC. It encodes CASSTPRRVVTDNEQFF.